This passage covers 3 T cell receptor beta chains from one sample sequenced in a study of blood T cells in healthy people across ages. Then a second PCR, running roughly 7 to 11 cycles, was carried out with a sample-barcoded 5' primer and a J-beta primer mix. A single record per CDR3 protein comes from TCRdb applying MiXCR to the 5' RACE reads. The profile shows more than 800,000 distinct CDR3 sequences, under 45% of them singletons. Sequenced: blood. These receptors originate from a woman aged 60-70 years in good health.

This rearrangement joins TRBV20-1 to TRBJ2-7; D may correspond to TRBD1 or TRBD2 (5 bases each). Germline V gene lookup returns CDR1 DFQATT and CDR2 SNEGSKA (reference sequence). The CDR3 has 14 residues. The CDR3 sequence: CSSDSRWGNYEQYF. The DNA of the CDR3 is TGCAGCTCTGATAGTCGTTGGGGGAACTACGAGCAGTACTTC.

V gene TRBV20-1 combines with J gene TRBJ2-3; no clear D. V shed 2 bases and J shed 2 bases, with 17 bases lying between them. CDR1 is DFQATT, CDR2 SNEGSKA, per germline (reference sequence). This CDR3 contains 16 residues. The CDR3 loop reads CSARRGPSSFTDTQYF. The DNA of the CDR3 is TGCAGTGCTAGACGCGGACCCAGTTCGTTCACAGATACGCAGTATTTT.

The chain couples TRBV7-2 to TRBJ2-1; unclear D gene. Trimming stripped 5 bases from V and 1 base from J, with 15 bases between. This CDR3 has 16 residues. The germline V gene encodes CDR1 SGHTA and CDR2 FQGNSA. CDR3 loop: CASSPPPGRSYNEQFF. CDR3 bases: TGTGCCAGCAGCCCCCCCCCCGGTAGGTCCTACAATGAGCAGTTCTTC.